The 30 T cell receptor beta chains given below trace back to one sample, sequenced in a study of T cell responses to AZD1222 COVID-19 vaccine. The repertoire was sequenced with immunoSEQ multiplex PCR; TCRdb's copy has only in-frame clones and lacks some. The table records roughly 83,000 clones, 86% of them present only once. Material: peripheral blood, obtained on day 0 of AZD1222 vaccination. Source of these receptors: an adult in good health.

This clone appeared a few times. The chain uses TRBV30 and TRBJ1-6; D call uncertain. The CDR3 contains 13 residues. In germline, CDR1 is GTSNPN, CDR2 SVGIG (reference sequence). V dropped 4 bases and J dropped 5 bases, with 9 bases sitting between them. Written as DNA, the CDR3 is TGTGCCTGGATTGGGCAGAATAATTCACCCCTCCACTTT. This gives the protein CAWIGQNNSPLHF.

This clone is a singleton in its sample. The rearrangement uses TRBV30 and TRBJ2-3; 7 positions agree with TRBD2. Trimming at V came to 8 bases and at J to 4 bases, leaving 9 bases not matched to a gene. The germline CDR1 and CDR2 sequences are GTSNPN and SVGIG (reference sequence). The CDR3 length is 13 residues. This CDR3 is CAGTTGYADTQYF. The CDR3 bases are TGTGCCGGGACTACAGGTTACGCAGATACGCAGTATTTT.

The CDR3 is CASSLGAGLQYEQYF. CDR3 nucleotide sequence: TGTGCCAGCAGCTTGGGAGCGGGACTACAATACGAGCAGTACTTC. The V call is TRBV7-3, the J call TRBJ2-7, with 7 bases that match TRBD2. The CDR3 length is 15 residues. The V gene's germline CDR1 is SGHTA and CDR2 FQGTGA. The J segment lost 4 bases and the V segment lost 3 bases, leaving 9 bases of the junction unmatched.

This clone was detected only once. The chain carries TRBV9 and TRBJ2-3; 8 nucleotides match TRBD2. The CDR3 extends over 15 amino acids. The ends lost 0 bases at V and 2 bases at J; junction bases unmatched: 2. From germline, CDR1 is SGDLS and CDR2 YYNGEE. The CDR3 protein is CASSVGLANTDTQYF. CDR3 DNA sequence: TGTGCCAGCAGCGTAGGACTAGCGAACACAGATACGCAGTATTTT.

This clone occurred a few times. The junction does not match germline at one end; this may be a read error. The J gene is TRBJ2-7, the V gene TRBV6-5, with D possibly being TRBD2 (5 bases). The CDR3 extends over 13 amino acids. CDR1 is MNHEY and CDR2 is SVGAGI in the germline V gene. The CDR3 DNA reads TGTGCCAGCGGCCTATCTAGCTCCTCCGAGCAGTACTTC. This gives the protein CASGLSSSSEQYF.

V is TRBV7-9 and J is TRBJ1-2, with TRBD1 as a possible D gene (5 bases). The CDR3 covers 16 residues. The germline CDR1 and CDR2 sequences are SEHNR and FQNEAQ (reference sequence). The V gene lost 1 base and the J gene lost 7 bases, with 19 bases spanning the gap. The CDR3 here is CASSLDQGSLRAGYTF. The DNA of the CDR3 is TGTGCCAGCAGCTTAGACCAGGGCAGCCTTAGGGCTGGCTACACCTTC.

This chain links TRBV18 with TRBJ2-5; D gene unclear. Per the germline V gene, CDR1 is KGHSH and CDR2 is LQKENI. This CDR3 region has 13 residues. The V gene lost 0 bases and the J gene lost 5 bases, with 7 bases spanning the gap. Here the CDR3 reads CASSPPPRETQYF. The CDR3 DNA reads as TGTGCCAGCTCACCACCGCCAAGGGAGACCCAGTACTTC.

This sequence joins TRBV30 and TRBJ2-3; weak D call: TRBD1 (6 bases). V was pared by 3 bases and J by 6 bases, with 13 bases between. Germline CDR1 and CDR2: GTSNPN and SVGIG (reference sequence). The CDR3 is 13 residues long. The chain's CDR3 is CAWRRGSGDTQYF. Written as DNA, the CDR3 is TGTGCCTGGAGGAGGGGGTCTGGCGATACGCAGTATTTT.

V gene TRBV5-1 combines with J gene TRBJ2-1; D gene ambiguous. The CDR3 is 14 residues long. In germline, CDR1 is SGHRS, CDR2 YFSETQ. The V gene lost 4 bases and the J gene lost 2 bases, with 10 bases spanning the gap. The CDR3 coding sequence is TGCGCCAGCAGCGCCCAGGTGACCTACAATGAGCAGTTCTTC. Residues: CASSAQVTYNEQFF.

The genes are TRBV18 and TRBJ1-2; TRBD1 matches 7 bases. The CDR3 is 15 amino acids. Germline V gene lookup returns CDR1 KGHSH and CDR2 LQKENI. V gave up 3 bases and J gave up 3 bases; unmatched junction bases: 7. The CDR3 sequence: CASSPPGQYHYGYTF. Here the CDR3 DNA reads TGTGCCAGCTCACCTCCGGGACAGTACCACTATGGCTACACCTTC.

The sample holds one count of this clone. The same CDR3 arises from other DNA sequences in this sample as well. V usage is TRBV12-3 or TRBV12-4 and J usage is TRBJ1-5, with a weak D call TRBD1 (5 bases). The CDR3 has 13 residues. Trimming took 5 bases from V and 5 from J, leaving 10 bases between them. This CDR3 is CASSLVGDQPQHF. DNA of the CDR3: TGTGCCAGCAGTCTCGTGGGGGATCAGCCCCAGCATTTT.

This clone was seen just once. This rearrangement joins TRBV6-5 to TRBJ1-5; TRBD1 matches at 7 bases. Trimming cost V 6 bases and J 2 bases; bases outside gene matches: 4. Germline V gene lookup returns CDR1 MNHEY and CDR2 SVGAGI. This CDR3 spans 14 amino acids. CDR3 nucleotide sequence: TGTGCCAGCAGGACAGGGATGGGCAATCAGCCCCAGCATTTT. This translates into CASRTGMGNQPQHF.

This chain joins TRBV9 and TRBJ2-1; 11 bases map to TRBD2. This CDR3 region has 15 residues. Per germline, CDR1 SGDLS and CDR2 YYNGEE. The junction had 2 bases not matched to a gene; V was cut back by 2 bases and J by 4 bases. In DNA, the CDR3 is TGTGCCAGCAGCGTCGGGACTAGCGGTTACAATGAGCAGTTCTTC. It yields the protein CASSVGTSGYNEQFF.

This sequence joins TRBV7-2 and TRBJ1-2; 7 nucleotides match TRBD1. The germline V gene has CDR1 SGHTA and CDR2 FQGNSA. The CDR3 covers 13 residues. V was pared by 5 bases and J by 2 bases, with 2 bases of the junction left unmatched. CDR3 bases: TGTGCCAGCAGCAAACAGGGGAACTATGGCTACACCTTC. Amino acids: CASSKQGNYGYTF.

This clone occurred once. Sequence at one end of the junction differs from germline and may be a read error. The chain carries TRBV29-1 and TRBJ2-7, with D perhaps TRBD1 (6 bases). Per the germline V gene, CDR1 is SQVTM and CDR2 is ANQGSEA. The CDR3 runs 14 residues. The CDR3 coding sequence is TGCAGCGTAGAAGAGCAGGGGCGCTCCTACGAGCAGTACTTC. The encoded protein is CSVEEQGRSYEQYF.

This clone was seen a handful of times. This sequence joins TRBV6-1 and TRBJ1-1; the D is unclear. V gave up 1 base and J gave up 10 bases, with 10 bases separating them. Germline V gene data show CDR1 as MNHNS and CDR2 as SASEGT. The CDR3 is 12 residues long. The CDR3 spells CASSEGGVGAFF. As DNA, the CDR3 is TGTGCCAGCAGTGAAGGGGGAGTCGGAGCTTTCTTT.

The chain links TRBV2 to TRBJ1-1; no definite D call. The CDR3 has 14 residues. Germline assignment: CDR1 SNHLY and CDR2 FYNNEI. Deletions cut 6 bases from V and 0 bases from J, with 11 bases between. CDR3 nucleotide sequence: TGTGCCAGCAGAGTTGTACAGTTGAACACTGAAGCTTTCTTT. This sequence encodes CASRVVQLNTEAFF.

A few counts support this clone. CDR3 nucleotides: TGTGCCACCAGTGCTTCAGGGGACTATGGCTACACCTTC. Protein: CATSASGDYGYTF. V is TRBV24-1 and J is TRBJ1-2, with D possibly matching TRBD1 (6 bases). Germline CDR1 reads KGHDR; CDR2 reads SFDVKD. V lost 5 bases, J lost 3 bases, and 9 bases lay in between. This CDR3 has 13 amino acids.

This chain connects TRBV28 to TRBJ2-5; TRBD1 matches at 7 bases. The V gene end was trimmed by 4 bases and the J gene end by 4 bases; junction bases not matched to a gene: 6. The CDR3 is made up of 14 amino acids. Germline V gives CDR1 MDHEN, CDR2 SYDVKM. CDR3 sequence reads: CASSSYRGRETQYF. CDR3 DNA sequence: TGTGCCAGCAGTTCCTACAGGGGTCGAGAGACCCAGTACTTC. The whole variable domain, remainder taken from reference TRBV28 and TRBJ2-5, is DVKVTQSSRYLVKRTGEKVFLECVQDMDHENMFWYRQDPGLGLRLIYFSYDVKMKEKGDIPEGYSVSREKKERFSLILESASTNQTSMYLCASSSYRGRETQYFGPGTRLLVL.

The CDR3 region is CASSLPIGQRRGNQPQHF. CDR3 DNA: TGTGCCAGCAGCTTACCCATCGGACAGCGCCGGGGCAATCAGCCCCAGCATTTT. The V gene is TRBV7-2, the J gene TRBJ1-5; tentatively, D is TRBD1 (6 bases). Germline CDR1 and CDR2: SGHTA and FQGNSA. The CDR3 length is 18 residues. Trimming shortened V by 2 bases and J by 2 bases, and 19 bases separated the two germline ends.

The chain carries TRBV2 and TRBJ2-7; D is possibly TRBD2 (6 bases). Trimming shortened V by 6 bases and J by 4 bases, and 13 bases separated the two germline ends. This CDR3 is 13 amino acids long. The germline V gene has CDR1 SNHLY and CDR2 FYNNEI. The CDR3, as DNA: TGTGCCAGCAGAGAGGAGGGATGGTACGAGCAGTACTTC. It yields the protein CASREEGWYEQYF.

The J gene is TRBJ1-2, the V gene TRBV5-4, with 8 positions matching TRBD1. With V trimmed by 5 bases and J by 3 bases, 6 bases remained unmatched. The CDR3 loop spans 14 amino acids. Germline CDR1 SGHNT, CDR2 YYREEE (reference sequence). The CDR3 reads CASRQGARDYGYTF. The CDR3, as DNA: TGTGCCAGCAGGCAGGGGGCGAGAGACTATGGCTACACCTTC.

This chain connects TRBV13 to TRBJ1-3; tentatively, D is TRBD1 (5 bases). Germline CDR1 and CDR2: PRHDT and FYEKMQ (reference sequence). This CDR3 region has 15 residues. With 6 bases removed from V and 0 bases from J, the gap between germline ends came to 12 bases. CDR3 bases: TGTGCCAGCAGTTCGACAGTAAGCTCTGGAAACACCATATATTTT. It translates to CASSSTVSSGNTIYF. The variable domain in full, completed from reference TRBV13 and TRBJ1-3, reads AAGVIQSPRHLIKEKRETATLKCYPIPRHDTVYWYQQGPGQDPQFLISFYEKMQSDKGSIPDRFSAQQFSDYHSELNMSSLELGDSALYFCASSSTVSSGNTIYFGEGSWLTVV.

The V gene is TRBV2, the J gene TRBJ2-7; 9 nucleotides align to TRBD1. Germline lookup yields CDR1 SNHLY and CDR2 FYNNEI. The CDR3 extends over 14 amino acids. V lost 4 bases and J lost 3; bases outside the gene matches: 4. The CDR3 DNA is TGTGCCAGCAGTGTTGGGACAGGGATCTACGAGCAGTACTTC. Translated: CASSVGTGIYEQYF.

This clone was observed once. The gene calls are TRBV5-1 and TRBJ1-2; 9 bases fit TRBD1. Trimming removed 4 bases from V and 6 bases from J; junction bases left unmatched: 7. The CDR3 sequence is 14 residues long. Germline assignment: CDR1 SGHRS and CDR2 YFSETQ. CDR3 DNA sequence: TGCGCCAGCAGCCGCCGACAGGGGGTAGATGGCTACACCTTC. It codes for CASSRRQGVDGYTF.

The chain links TRBV6-5 to TRBJ1-2; D not resolved. Germline lookup yields CDR1 MNHEY and CDR2 SVGAGI. This CDR3 contains 13 residues. V lost 6 bases and J lost 2, with 10 bases in between. The CDR3 sequence: CASRADKNYGYTF. The CDR3 coding sequence is TGTGCCAGCAGGGCAGACAAGAACTATGGCTACACCTTC.

The chain is built from TRBV27 and TRBJ2-7, with D perhaps given as TRBD1 or TRBD2 (5 bases each). The CDR3 is made up of 13 amino acids. Germline CDR1 MNHEY, CDR2 SMNVEV (reference sequence). V was pared by 6 bases and J by 4 bases, with 13 bases between. The CDR3 coding sequence is TGTGCCAGCAGGGACTCAGGGTCTTACGAGCAGTACTTC. Translating gives CASRDSGSYEQYF.

The rearrangement links TRBV7-2 to TRBJ2-2; D uncertain. Germline V gives CDR1 SGHTA, CDR2 FQGNSA. The CDR3 runs to 13 residues. Trimming stripped 3 bases from V and 5 bases from J, with 7 bases between. CDR3 sequence: CASSLDGTGELFF. CDR3 DNA sequence: TGTGCCAGCAGCTTGGACGGTACCGGGGAGCTGTTTTTT.

The chain employs TRBV30 and TRBJ1-5, with 9 positions matching TRBD1. The V gene end was trimmed by 2 bases and the J gene end by 4 bases; junction bases not matched to a gene: 6. The CDR3 runs 15 residues. Germline V gene data show CDR1 as GTSNPN and CDR2 as SVGIG (reference sequence). The DNA of the CDR3 is TGTGCCTGGAGTTCTCCCGGGACAGGGAATCAGCCCCAGCATTTT. Protein product: CAWSSPGTGNQPQHF.

The genes are TRBV15 and TRBJ2-1; D possibly corresponds to TRBD2 (6 bases). The germline gives CDR1 LNHNV, CDR2 YYDKDF (reference sequence). Trimming stripped 1 base from V and 3 bases from J, with 7 bases between. This CDR3 contains 14 residues. The chain's CDR3 is CATSRVSGYNEQFF. The CDR3 region has the DNA TGTGCCACCAGCAGAGTTAGCGGCTACAATGAGCAGTTCTTC.